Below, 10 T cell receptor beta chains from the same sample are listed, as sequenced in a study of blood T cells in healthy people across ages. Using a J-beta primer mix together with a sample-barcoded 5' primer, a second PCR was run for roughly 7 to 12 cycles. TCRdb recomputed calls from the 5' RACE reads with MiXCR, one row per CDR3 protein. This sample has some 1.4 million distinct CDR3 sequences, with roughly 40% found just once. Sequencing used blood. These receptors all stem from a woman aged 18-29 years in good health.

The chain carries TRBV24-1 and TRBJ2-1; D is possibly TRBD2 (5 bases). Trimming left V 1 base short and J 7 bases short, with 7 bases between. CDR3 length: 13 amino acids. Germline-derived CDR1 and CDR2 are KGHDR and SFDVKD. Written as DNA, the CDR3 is TGTGCCACCAGTGATTTCCCGGGGAATGAGCAGTTCTTC. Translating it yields CATSDFPGNEQFF.

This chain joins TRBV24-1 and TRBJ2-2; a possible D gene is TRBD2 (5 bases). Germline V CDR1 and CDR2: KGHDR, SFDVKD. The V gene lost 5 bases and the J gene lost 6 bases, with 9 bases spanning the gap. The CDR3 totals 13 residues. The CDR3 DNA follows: TGTGCCACCAGTGGGGAGAAGGCCGGGGAGCTGTTTTTT. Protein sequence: CATSGEKAGELFF.

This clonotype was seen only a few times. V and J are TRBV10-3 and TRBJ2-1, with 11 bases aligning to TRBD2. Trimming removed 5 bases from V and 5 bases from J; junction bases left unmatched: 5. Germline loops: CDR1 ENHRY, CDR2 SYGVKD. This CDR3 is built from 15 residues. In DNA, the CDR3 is TGTGCCATCAGTTTAGCGGGAGGGTCCCACAATGAGCAGTTCTTC. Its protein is CAISLAGGSHNEQFF.

The CDR3 coding sequence is TGCGCCAGCAGCCCGACCCAAGGAAGTCACTATGGCTACACCTTC. It encodes CASSPTQGSHYGYTF. The chain links TRBV4-1 to TRBJ1-2, with unresolved D. Trimming cost V 4 bases and J 3 bases, with 15 bases left between them. CDR3 length: 15 amino acids. Germline-derived CDR1 and CDR2 are MGHRA and YSYEKL.

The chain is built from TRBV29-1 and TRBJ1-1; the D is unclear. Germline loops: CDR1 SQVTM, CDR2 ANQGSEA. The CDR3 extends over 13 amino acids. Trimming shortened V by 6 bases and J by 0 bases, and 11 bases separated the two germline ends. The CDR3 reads CSVVTQMNTEAFF. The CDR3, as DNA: TGCAGCGTCGTTACTCAAATGAACACTGAAGCTTTCTTT.

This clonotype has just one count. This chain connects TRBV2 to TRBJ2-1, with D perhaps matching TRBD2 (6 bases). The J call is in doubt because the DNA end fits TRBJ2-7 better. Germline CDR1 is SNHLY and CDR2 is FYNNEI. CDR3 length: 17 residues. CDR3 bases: TGTGCCAGCAGTGGCCAGCTAGCGTCTAGCTCCTACAATGAGCAGTACTTC. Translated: CASSGQLASSSYNEQYF.

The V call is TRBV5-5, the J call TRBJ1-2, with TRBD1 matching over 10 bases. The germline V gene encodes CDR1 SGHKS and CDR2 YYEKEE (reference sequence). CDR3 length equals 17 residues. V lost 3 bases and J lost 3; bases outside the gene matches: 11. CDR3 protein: CASSSDRQGARDYGYTF. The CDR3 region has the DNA TGTGCCAGCAGCTCCGACCGACAGGGGGCTCGTGACTATGGCTACACCTTC. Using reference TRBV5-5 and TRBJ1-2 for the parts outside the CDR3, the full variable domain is DAGVTQSPTHLIKTRGQQVTLRCSPISGHKSVSWYQQVLGQGPQFIFQYYEKEERGRGNFPDRFSARQFPNYSSELNVNALLLGDSALYLCASSSDRQGARDYGYTFGSGTRLTVV.

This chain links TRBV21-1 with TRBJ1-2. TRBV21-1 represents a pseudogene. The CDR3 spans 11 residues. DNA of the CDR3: TGTGCCAGACAGGGGAACTATGGCTACACCTTC. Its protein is CARQGNYGYTF.

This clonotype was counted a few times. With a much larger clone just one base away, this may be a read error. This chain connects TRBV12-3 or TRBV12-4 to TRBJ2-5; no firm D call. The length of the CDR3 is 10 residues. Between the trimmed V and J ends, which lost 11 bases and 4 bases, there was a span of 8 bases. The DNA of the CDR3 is TGTGCCGCTGTAGGAGAGACCCAGTACTTC. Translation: CAAVGETQYF.

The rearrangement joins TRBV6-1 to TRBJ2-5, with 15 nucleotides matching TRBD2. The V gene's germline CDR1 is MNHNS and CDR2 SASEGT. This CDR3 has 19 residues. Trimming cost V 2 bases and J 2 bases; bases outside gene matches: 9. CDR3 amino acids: CASSEYGAGTSGGQETQYF. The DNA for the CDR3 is TGTGCCAGCAGTGAATATGGCGCCGGGACTAGCGGGGGGCAAGAGACCCAGTACTTC.